This T cell receptor (beta chain) is drawn from a study of graft-versus-host responses after intestinal transplantation. Study-level background: Recipients obtained multivisceral, liver-intestinal, or isolated intestinal transplants. Findings of the study overall: Some GvH clones appeared in ileal mucosa or blood before recipient bone marrow. Graft-donor T cell macrochimerism coincided with high graft-versus-host to host-versus-graft clonal ratios in allografts.

V was shortened by 2 bases and J by 2 bases, with 13 bases between the two germline ends. The CDR3 totals 16 residues. Germline CDR1 SNHLY, CDR2 FYNNEI. Sequencing used immunoSEQ multiplex PCR; TCRdb keeps in-frame clones, though not all of them. Among approximately 99,000 clones listed, 75% to 95% were seen once. Turning to this clone: Antigen: not known.

The receptor was derived from a human donor who was the organ donor for an intestinal transplant. The chain has TRBV2 and TRBJ2-1; the D is unclear. The sample was unstimulated CD4+ T cells sorted from spleen or lymph node cells, taken before transplant. The CDR3 protein is CASSESSGLPYNEQFF. The CDR3 DNA reads TGTGCCAGCAGTGAATCTAGTGGGTTACCCTACAATGAGCAGTTCTTC.